This T cell receptor beta chain was found in a study of T cell clonotyping in hematopoietic cell transplantation. The study's findings and limits: After transplant, recipient diversity fell while pathologically expanded clonotypes grew through day 180. Broader posttransplant TCR repertoire diversity was predicted by graft donor and pretransplant recipient Inverse Simpson Index values. Few recipient clonotypes overlapped donors; over 95% were de novo at given depth.

Measured with immunoSEQ multiplex PCR; TCRdb has only the in-frame clones, and not every one. The repertoire consists of approximately 14,000 clones, with over 95% occurring once and the leading ten covering around 4.2%. Samples: about 28 days before transplant, then days 30, 100 and 180 after. Unmatched junction bases numbered 5, after V lost 3 bases and J lost 4 bases. The CDR3 is 14 amino acids. The V gene's germline CDR1 is SNHLY and CDR2 FYNNEI. As to this clone: Its cognate antigen is unknown.

The genes are TRBV2 and TRBJ1-2; TRBD1 agrees at 7 bases. The sequencing here drew on peripheral blood mononuclear cells, taken 30 days after allogeneic stem cell transplant. This receptor was identified in a female patient aged 50-59 years who had an allogeneic stem cell transplant from an unrelated donor, so T cells may come from the graft donor. Some clones in this sample may be carry-over from other donors' samples. CDR3 in amino acids: CASSDDRVTYGYTF. CDR3 DNA sequence: TGTGCCAGCAGTGATGACAGGGTGACCTATGGCTACACCTTC. The entire variable domain, with the rest obtained from reference TRBV2 and TRBJ1-2, is as follows: EPEVTQTPSHQVTQMGQEVILRCVPISNHLYFYWYRQILGQKVEFLVSFYNNEISEKSEIFDDQFSVERPDGSNFTLKIRSTKLEDSAMYFCASSDDRVTYGYTFGSGTRLTVV.